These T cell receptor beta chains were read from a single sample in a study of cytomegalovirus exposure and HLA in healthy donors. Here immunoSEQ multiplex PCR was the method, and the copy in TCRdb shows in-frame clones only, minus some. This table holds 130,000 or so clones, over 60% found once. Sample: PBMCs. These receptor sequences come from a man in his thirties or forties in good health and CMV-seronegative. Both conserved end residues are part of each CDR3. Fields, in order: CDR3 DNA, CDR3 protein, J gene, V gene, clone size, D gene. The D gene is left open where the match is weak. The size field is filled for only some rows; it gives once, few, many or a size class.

DNA: TGTGCCATCAGGGGGCCCACAGATACGCAGTATTTT
CDR3: CAIRGPTDTQYF
J: TRBJ2-3
V: TRBV10-3
size: -
D: -

DNA: TGCGCCAGCAGCTTGGCAGGGGGCGGAGCTTTCTTT
CDR3: CASSLAGGGAFF
J: TRBJ1-1
V: TRBV5-1
size: -
D: TRBD1

DNA: TGTGCCAGCAGCTCAACTAGCGGGGTAAACTACAATGAGCAGTTCTTC
CDR3: CASSSTSGVNYNEQFF
J: TRBJ2-1
V: TRBV7-3
size: -
D: TRBD2

DNA: TGTGCCAGCAGCGTAGATGGGCAGAACTATGGCTACACCTTC
CDR3: CASSVDGQNYGYTF
J: TRBJ1-2
V: TRBV9
size: few
D: -

DNA: TGTGCCAGCTCACCGGGACTAGCGAGATACAATGAGCAGTTCTTC
CDR3: CASSPGLARYNEQFF
J: TRBJ2-1
V: TRBV18
size: -
D: TRBD2

DNA: TGTGCCAGCAGCTTGAGGCAGGGGCGGTACGAGCAGTACTTC
CDR3: CASSLRQGRYEQYF
J: TRBJ2-7
V: TRBV5-6
size: few
D: -

DNA: TGCAGCGTTGAAGGTGCTAGCGGGGGGGCCGGGGAGCTGTTTTTT
CDR3: CSVEGASGGAGELFF
J: TRBJ2-2
V: TRBV29-1
size: -
D: TRBD2

DNA: TGTGCCAGCAGCTTAGTCCGAGGGAGCACCCGTAAAGCGACCTACGAGCAGTACTTC
CDR3: CASSLVRGSTRKATYEQYF
J: TRBJ2-7
V: TRBV11-2
size: -
D: -

DNA: TGTGCCAGCAGCCAAGATCTTTATGGCCCGAACTCTGGGGCCAACGTCCTGACTTTC
CDR3: CASSQDLYGPNSGANVLTF
J: TRBJ2-6
V: TRBV4-2
size: -
D: -

DNA: TGCGCCAGCAGTGTTGCGGGAGCTAGGAACGAGCAGTACTTC
CDR3: CASSVAGARNEQYF
J: TRBJ2-7
V: TRBV10-1
size: once
D: TRBD2

DNA: TGTGCCAGCAGCCGCCCGGGACTAGCGGGAGCCAGCACAGATACGCAGTATTTT
CDR3: CASSRPGLAGASTDTQYF
J: TRBJ2-3
V: TRBV11-2
size: -
D: TRBD2

DNA: TGTGCCAGCAGTGAATCCCTCTATGTGGGCTACACCTTC
CDR3: CASSESLYVGYTF
J: TRBJ1-2
V: TRBV25-1
size: -
D: -

DNA: TGTGCCAGCAGCGCCCCACAGGGATCGAACACCGGGGAGCTGTTTTTT
CDR3: CASSAPQGSNTGELFF
J: TRBJ2-2
V: TRBV7-2
size: -
D: -

DNA: TGTGCCAGCTCACCGGCGGGGAACACCGGGGAGCTGTTTTTT
CDR3: CASSPAGNTGELFF
J: TRBJ2-2
V: TRBV18
size: -
D: -

DNA: TGCAGCGATCTGAGCGATCCGTTCTCCTACGAGCAGTACTTC
CDR3: CSDLSDPFSYEQYF
J: TRBJ2-7
V: TRBV29-1
size: -
D: -

DNA: TGTGCCAGCAGTGAAGGACTAGCGGGGGTCTGGAACACCGGGGAGCTGTTTTTT
CDR3: CASSEGLAGVWNTGELFF
J: TRBJ2-2
V: TRBV6-1
size: -
D: TRBD2

DNA: TGTGCCAGCAGCTCCCGGGTCTCTACTGAAGCTTTCTTT
CDR3: CASSSRVSTEAFF
J: TRBJ1-1
V: TRBV5-8
size: -
D: -

DNA: TGTGCCAGCAGTATGGTACAGCCAAAAGCCTCTAGCAATCAGCCCCAGCATTTT
CDR3: CASSMVQPKASSNQPQHF
J: TRBJ1-5
V: TRBV28
size: -
D: -

DNA: TGTGCCAGCAGTCCCTCTCTAGCGGGAATTTACAATGAGCAGTTCTTC
CDR3: CASSPSLAGIYNEQFF
J: TRBJ2-1
V: TRBV27
size: -
D: TRBD2

DNA: TGTGCCAGCAGTCCGGAGGGAGCTAACTATGGCTACACCTTC
CDR3: CASSPEGANYGYTF
J: TRBJ1-2
V: TRBV27
size: -
D: -

DNA: TGCGCCAGCAGCTCACCGGAGCAGAACACTGAAGCTTTCTTT
CDR3: CASSSPEQNTEAFF
J: TRBJ1-1
V: TRBV5-1
size: few
D: -

DNA: TGTGCCAGCAGCTCCGGGACAGGGGGTTACGAGCAGTACTTC
CDR3: CASSSGTGGYEQYF
J: TRBJ2-7
V: TRBV5-6
size: -
D: TRBD1

DNA: TGTGCCAGCAGTTCCCCGGGACAGGGGGCGCGCGAGCAGTACTTC
CDR3: CASSSPGQGAREQYF
J: TRBJ2-7
V: TRBV28
size: few
D: TRBD1

DNA: TGTGCCAGTAGTGCAGGACAGGGCGAGACCTATGGCTACACCTTC
CDR3: CASSAGQGETYGYTF
J: TRBJ1-2
V: TRBV19
size: -
D: TRBD1

DNA: TGTGCCAGCAGTTCACTTCCGGGACAGGGGTATCATGAGCAGTTCTTC
CDR3: CASSSLPGQGYHEQFF
J: TRBJ2-1
V: TRBV28
size: -
D: TRBD1

DNA: TGTGCCAGCAGCTATAGGACAGGGGGACGCGAGCAGTACTTC
CDR3: CASSYRTGGREQYF
J: TRBJ2-7
V: TRBV14
size: few
D: TRBD1

DNA: TGTGCCAGCAGCTTCTCTTCTATCTCTGGAAACACCATATATTTT
CDR3: CASSFSSISGNTIYF
J: TRBJ1-3
V: TRBV7-9
size: -
D: -

DNA: TGCGCCAGCAGCCAAGTGGCGGGAACTGAAGCTTTCTTT
CDR3: CASSQVAGTEAFF
J: TRBJ1-1
V: TRBV4-1
size: -
D: -

DNA: TGCGCCAGCAGCTTGGGACAGGGACTCCAAGAGACCCAGTACTTC
CDR3: CASSLGQGLQETQYF
J: TRBJ2-5
V: TRBV5-1
size: -
D: -

DNA: TGTGCCAGCAGTTTATCAGCACTTCCCTCCTACGAGCAGTACTTC
CDR3: CASSLSALPSYEQYF
J: TRBJ2-7
V: TRBV27
size: few
D: -

DNA: TGTGCCAGCAGTTTATCCCTCTACGAGCAGTACTTC
CDR3: CASSLSLYEQYF
J: TRBJ2-7
V: TRBV28
size: -
D: -

DNA: TGCGCCAGCAGCTTGCTAGCGATTATTTCTTTCGATGAGCAGTTCTTC
CDR3: CASSLLAIISFDEQFF
J: TRBJ2-1
V: TRBV5-1
size: -
D: -

DNA: TGTGCCAGCAGGGCCGGGACAGGGGGGCCCTATGGCTACACCTTC
CDR3: CASRAGTGGPYGYTF
J: TRBJ1-2
V: TRBV28
size: few
D: TRBD1

DNA: TGCGCCAGCAGCTCGATGCAGCAGGGCTATGGCTACACCTTC
CDR3: CASSSMQQGYGYTF
J: TRBJ1-2
V: TRBV5-1
size: -
D: -

DNA: TGTGCCAGCAGTTCATCAGGGGGCGCAGGATATGGCTACACCTTC
CDR3: CASSSSGGAGYGYTF
J: TRBJ1-2
V: TRBV6-6
size: once
D: TRBD1

DNA: TGTTCCAGCAGCGCCCTGACAGACCAAGGAGAAGCTTTCTTT
CDR3: CSSSALTDQGEAFF
J: TRBJ1-1
V: TRBV7-9
size: -
D: -

DNA: TGTGCCAGCAGTTTAGGGCTCCGAGGAGGGAACCCACGGGCCAAAAACATTCAGTACTTC
CDR3: CASSLGLRGGNPRAKNIQYF
J: TRBJ2-4
V: TRBV28
size: -
D: -

DNA: TGCGCCAGCAGCTTGCCAGGGGGGCAAAACATTCAGTACTTC
CDR3: CASSLPGGQNIQYF
J: TRBJ2-4
V: TRBV5-1
size: -
D: -

DNA: TGTGCCAGCAGGGAGGACAGCGCAACTAATGAAAAACTGTTTTTT
CDR3: CASREDSATNEKLFF
J: TRBJ1-4
V: TRBV2
size: -
D: -

DNA: TGTGCCAGCAGCCCCTCCGGGACAGAAGAGCAGTTCTTC
CDR3: CASSPSGTEEQFF
J: TRBJ2-1
V: TRBV7-2
size: once
D: TRBD1

DNA: TGTGCCAGCAGTTCCCCCACGGACAGGGGAGATACGCAGTATTTT
CDR3: CASSSPTDRGDTQYF
J: TRBJ2-3
V: TRBV27
size: -
D: TRBD1

DNA: TGTGCCATCAGTATGACTAGCGGGGGAACAGATACGCAGTATTTT
CDR3: CAISMTSGGTDTQYF
J: TRBJ2-3
V: TRBV10-3
size: -
D: TRBD2

DNA: TGCGCCAGCAGCCAAGTTGCGGAGACCCAGTACTTC
CDR3: CASSQVAETQYF
J: TRBJ2-5
V: TRBV4-1
size: -
D: -

DNA: TGCGCCACCGAGAGGGCAGTAAACACTGAAGCTTTCTTT
CDR3: CATERAVNTEAFF
J: TRBJ1-1
V: TRBV10-1
size: -
D: -

DNA: TGTGCCAGCAAGGGGGACAGGGGGAGTGCACCCCTCCACTTT
CDR3: CASKGDRGSAPLHF
J: TRBJ1-6
V: TRBV27
size: -
D: TRBD1

DNA: TGCGCCAGCAGCCAAGAGCTAGCGGGGGTTTACAATGAGCAGTTCTTC
CDR3: CASSQELAGVYNEQFF
J: TRBJ2-1
V: TRBV4-1
size: few
D: TRBD2

DNA: TGTGCCAGCAGTCACGACAGGGTTTATGGCTACACCTTC
CDR3: CASSHDRVYGYTF
J: TRBJ1-2
V: TRBV25-1
size: -
D: TRBD1

DNA: TGTGCCAGCTCACCCGACATCACCGGGGAGCTGTTTTTT
CDR3: CASSPDITGELFF
J: TRBJ2-2
V: TRBV18
size: -
D: -

DNA: TGCGCCAGCAGCTTGCCTAGCGCCCTATACAATGAGCAGTTCTTC
CDR3: CASSLPSALYNEQFF
J: TRBJ2-1
V: TRBV5-1
size: -
D: -

DNA: TGTGCCACCCAGGGGAATTCCTACGAGCAGTACTTC
CDR3: CATQGNSYEQYF
J: TRBJ2-7
V: TRBV6-5
size: -
D: -

DNA: TGTGCCAGCAGCACCAGGGGGCGAGTCTACACCTTC
CDR3: CASSTRGRVYTF
J: TRBJ1-2
V: TRBV5-8
size: -
D: TRBD1

DNA: TGTGCCAGCAGCGTGTCCCGGGACAGTTACGAGCAGTACTTC
CDR3: CASSVSRDSYEQYF
J: TRBJ2-7
V: TRBV7-2
size: -
D: TRBD1

DNA: TGTGCCAGCAGCGTAGGGGGGCCGATGGGGGAAAAACTGTTTTTT
CDR3: CASSVGGPMGEKLFF
J: TRBJ1-4
V: TRBV9
size: -
D: -